Below are 32 T cell receptor beta chains sequenced from a single sample in a study of blood T cell repertoires in COVID-19. Clones were read by immunoSEQ multiplex PCR, and TCRdb kept only the in-frame ones, dropping some. This table has about 250,000 clones, 80% to 90% appearing once. Sequenced: PBMCs or T cells enriched from blood (not recorded which). The source is a woman aged 25-40 years who had recovered from COVID-19.

The gene calls are TRBV20-1 and TRBJ2-7, with TRBD1 matching 7 bases. Unmatched junction bases numbered 3, after V lost 7 bases and J lost 3 bases. This CDR3 contains 11 residues. CDR1 is DFQATT, CDR2 SNEGSKA, per germline (reference sequence). CDR3 amino acids: CSGTGVYEQYF. In DNA, the CDR3 is TGCAGTGGCACAGGGGTCTACGAGCAGTACTTC.

This sequence joins TRBV6-5 and TRBJ2-1; 10 bases are shared with TRBD2. V shed 6 bases and J 6 bases; nucleotides not matched to a gene: 5. The CDR3 runs to 14 residues. Looked up from germline, CDR1 is MNHEY and CDR2 is SVGAGI. The CDR3 reads CASSSSGRTNEQFF. The CDR3 nucleotides read TGTGCCAGCAGCTCTAGCGGGAGAACCAATGAGCAGTTCTTC.

The rearrangement joins TRBV10-3 to TRBJ1-5; D is undetermined. The germline gives CDR1 ENHRY, CDR2 SYGVKD. Trimming took 6 bases from V and 0 from J, leaving 9 bases between them. There are 14 residues in the CDR3. CDR3 region: CAIRSEYSNQPQHF. CDR3 nucleotide sequence: TGTGCCATCAGATCAGAATATAGCAATCAGCCCCAGCATTTT.

This clone showed up just once. The rearrangement uses TRBV5-6 and TRBJ2-5, with TRBD2 matching 8 bases. CDR3 length: 17 amino acids. V was pared by 0 bases and J by 2 bases, with 9 bases of the junction left unmatched. The germline gives CDR1 SGHDT, CDR2 YYEEEE. As DNA, the CDR3 is TGTGCCAGCAGCTTGGCCGGTGGCGGGGGGTTTCAAGAGACCCAGTACTTC. This gives the protein CASSLAGGGGFQETQYF.

This clone has more than one count but fewer than ten. The rearrangement uses TRBV19 and TRBJ1-4, with TRBD1 matching over 7 bases. The CDR3 is 16 amino acids. The V segment lost 2 bases and the J segment 0 bases; nucleotides outside the gene matches: 3. Germline assignment: CDR1 LNHDA and CDR2 SQIVND (reference sequence). CDR3 region: CASSIPGGTTNEKLFF. The CDR3 region has the DNA TGTGCCAGTAGTATACCAGGGGGAACAACTAATGAAAAACTGTTTTTT.

The chain combines TRBV15 with TRBJ2-2; D may be TRBD1 (5 bases). The V gene's germline CDR1 is LNHNV and CDR2 YYDKDF (reference sequence). V shed 4 bases and J shed 0 bases, with 18 bases lying between them. The CDR3 extends over 18 amino acids. The CDR3 loop reads CATSMGQARIANTGELFF. In DNA, the CDR3 is TGTGCCACCAGCATGGGGCAGGCCAGAATCGCGAACACCGGGGAGCTGTTTTTT.

The V gene is TRBV11-2, the J gene TRBJ2-4; 8 nucleotides match TRBD2. With 0 bases clipped from V and 8 bases from J, the junction kept 3 bases outside the gene matches. The CDR3 is made up of 14 amino acids. Germline V gene data show CDR1 as SGHAT and CDR2 as FQNNGV. The CDR3 DNA reads as TGTGCCAGCAGCTTAGATCCTAGCGGGTACATTCAGTACTTC. Residues: CASSLDPSGYIQYF.

The chain has TRBV11-2 and TRBJ1-2, with D perhaps matching TRBD1 (6 bases). The V and J ends lost 0 bases and 8 bases respectively, with 16 bases between them. Germline CDR1 and CDR2: SGHAT and FQNNGV. This CDR3 region has 15 residues. In DNA form, the CDR3 reads TGTGCCAGCAGCTTAGAGGGGGCAGTAAGAGGCGGCTACACCTTC. Translated: CASSLEGAVRGGYTF.

The chain recombines TRBV29-1 with TRBJ2-2, with D maybe TRBD2 (5 bases). Germline CDR1 and CDR2: SQVTM and ANQGSEA. Trimming removed 4 bases at V and 3 bases at J, with 6 bases between. The CDR3 covers 12 residues. The CDR3 is CSVGGYTGELFF. The CDR3 DNA sequence: TGCAGCGTTGGAGGGTACACCGGGGAGCTGTTTTTT.

The chain carries TRBV5-1 and TRBJ1-1; D perhaps matches TRBD1 (6 bases). The V gene's germline CDR1 is SGHRS and CDR2 YFSETQ. The length of the CDR3 is 15 residues. Trimming removed 3 bases at V and 1 base at J, with 13 bases between. This chain's CDR3 is CASSYPTGPNTEAFF. CDR3 nucleotides: TGCGCCAGCAGCTATCCGACAGGACCGAACACTGAAGCTTTCTTT.

The chain uses TRBV11-2 and TRBJ1-4; 7 nucleotides line up with TRBD1. Germline V lookup: CDR1 SGHAT, CDR2 FQNNGV. V was pared by 5 bases and J by 0 bases, with 3 bases of the junction left unmatched. The length of the CDR3 is 15 residues. The CDR3: CASSARGTTNEKLFF. CDR3 in DNA: TGTGCCAGCAGCGCCAGGGGGACAACTAATGAAAAACTGTTTTTT. Variable domain in full (rest from reference TRBV11-2 and TRBJ1-4): EAGVAQSPRYKIIEKRQSVAFWCNPISGHATLYWYQQILGQGPKLLIQFQNNGVVDDSQLPKDRFSAERLKGVDSTLKIQPAKLEDSAVYLCASSARGTTNEKLFFGSGTQLSVL.

This clone has a single count. Sequence at one end of the junction differs from germline and may be a read error. The V gene is TRBV29-1, the J gene TRBJ2-1, with D unclear. The CDR3 sequence is 14 residues long. Germline V gene data show CDR1 as SQVTM and CDR2 as ANQGSEA. CDR3: CSVGERASHNEQFF. The CDR3 DNA follows: TGCAGCGTAGGAGAGCGAGCCTCCCACAATGAGCAGTTCTTC.

The rearrangement joins TRBV3-1 (or the pseudogene TRBV3-2) to TRBJ1-1, with TRBD1 matching over 7 bases. The CDR3 length is 13 residues. Germline CDR1 LGHDT, CDR2 YNNKEL (reference sequence). The ends lost 0 bases at V and 12 bases at J; junction bases unmatched: 7. Here the CDR3 DNA reads TGTGCCAGCAGCCAAGAAGAAAACAGGGGACCTTTCTTT. Its protein is CASSQEENRGPFF.

The chain uses TRBV19 and TRBJ1-3; D perhaps matches TRBD1 (6 bases). This CDR3 is built from 15 residues. The germline V gene encodes CDR1 LNHDA and CDR2 SQIVND (reference sequence). Trimming took off 9 bases at V and 0 bases at J, with 15 bases between the two ends. The CDR3 DNA is TGTGCCAGCACACGGACAGCGAACTCTGGAAACACCATATATTTT. It specifies CASTRTANSGNTIYF. Full variable domain (missing parts from reference TRBV19 and TRBJ1-3): DGGITQSPKYLFRKEGQNVTLSCEQNLNHDAMYWYRQDPGQGLRLIYYSQIVNDFQKGDIAEGYSVSREKKESFPLTVTSAQKNPTAFYLCASTRTANSGNTIYFGEGSWLTVV.

The chain employs TRBV19 and TRBJ2-7, with 12 bases that match TRBD2. The germline CDR1 and CDR2 sequences are LNHDA and SQIVND (reference sequence). The CDR3 extends over 17 amino acids. Unmatched junction bases numbered 10, after V lost 3 bases and J lost 4 bases. CDR3 nucleotides: TGTGCCAGTAGTATTGGACTAGCGGGAATCGTCTCTTACGAGCAGTACTTC. This codes for CASSIGLAGIVSYEQYF.

This rearrangement joins TRBV5-1 to TRBJ1-4, with D maybe TRBD1 (6 bases). Germline V gene lookup returns CDR1 SGHRS and CDR2 YFSETQ. CDR3 length equals 14 residues. V lost 3 bases and J lost 4, with 10 bases in between. CDR3 nucleotides: TGCGCCAGCAGCTCGACAGGCGATAATGAAAAACTGTTTTTT. Amino acids: CASSSTGDNEKLFF.

V is TRBV14 and J is TRBJ2-6, with D uncertain. Germline V lookup: CDR1 SGHDN, CDR2 FVKESK. CDR3 size: 19 residues. V shed 3 bases and J shed 0 bases, with 18 bases lying between them. The CDR3 sequence: CASSQFEEGGFSGANVLTF. The CDR3 DNA reads as TGTGCCAGCAGCCAGTTCGAGGAAGGTGGATTCTCTGGGGCCAACGTCCTGACTTTC.

V and J are TRBV5-1 and TRBJ2-3, with TRBD2 as a possible D gene (6 bases). Germline CDR1 SGHRS, CDR2 YFSETQ. The V and J ends lost 5 bases and 9 bases respectively, with 13 bases between them. This CDR3 spans 12 amino acids. DNA of the CDR3: TGCGCCAGCAGAGGAATGCGGGGAACGCAGTATTTT. Translated: CASRGMRGTQYF.

The chain has TRBV15 and TRBJ1-4, with D possibly being TRBD1 (5 bases). Per the germline V gene, CDR1 is LNHNV and CDR2 is YYDKDF (reference sequence). The CDR3 extends over 18 amino acids. Trimming left V 0 bases short and J 0 bases short, with 14 bases between. CDR3 sequence reads: CATSRDWVQGATNEKLFF. As DNA, the CDR3 is TGTGCCACCAGCAGAGATTGGGTCCAGGGTGCAACTAATGAAAAACTGTTTTTT.

The J gene is TRBJ2-7, the V gene TRBV28, with 10 positions matching TRBD2. Unmatched junction bases numbered 12, after V lost 7 bases and J lost 3 bases. Germline CDR1 and CDR2: MDHEN and SYDVKM. This CDR3 contains 16 residues. CDR3 bases: TGTGCCAGCAACAACCCTCTAGCGGGGGCATACTACGAGCAGTACTTC. Translated: CASNNPLAGAYYEQYF.

V usage is TRBV2 and J usage is TRBJ2-7; maybe TRBD2 (5 bases). V gave up 6 bases and J gave up 2 bases, with 14 bases separating them. Germline-derived CDR1 and CDR2 are SNHLY and FYNNEI. This CDR3 region has 14 residues. CDR3 sequence reads: CASSKEATTYEQYF. CDR3 bases: TGTGCCAGCAGCAAAGAAGCGACTACCTACGAGCAGTACTTC.

Only one count was recorded for this clone. V and J are TRBV7-3 and TRBJ2-1; 9 bases are a match to TRBD1. The CDR3 contains 15 residues. V lost 4 bases and J lost 1; bases outside the gene matches: 2. Germline assignment: CDR1 SGHTA and CDR2 FQGTGA. CDR3 sequence (DNA): TGTGCCAGCAGCTCCGACAGGGGGTCCTACAATGAGCAGTTCTTC. As protein: CASSSDRGSYNEQFF.

The CDR3 spells CASQEFSLEKLFF. The CDR3 bases are TGTGCCAGCCAAGAGTTTTCCCTTGAAAAACTGTTTTTT. The chain joins TRBV6-5 to TRBJ1-4; D remains unclear. V was trimmed by 8 bases and J by 7 bases, leaving 14 bases between them. The V gene's germline CDR1 is MNHEY and CDR2 SVGAGI. This CDR3 is built from 13 residues.

The J gene is TRBJ2-4, the V gene TRBV5-1; 10 positions agree with TRBD2. This CDR3 is built from 17 residues. The germline CDR1 and CDR2 sequences are SGHRS and YFSETQ. V lost 1 base and J lost 0; bases outside the gene matches: 4. The CDR3 coding sequence is TGCGCCAGCAGCTTGAGGACTAGCGGCTTAGCCAAAAACATTCAGTACTTC. Its translation is CASSLRTSGLAKNIQYF.

CDR3 coding DNA: TGTGCCAGCAGTGAAGCGCCAGCGCGCACCTTC. Translation gives CASSEAPARTF. V gene TRBV6-1 combines with J gene TRBJ1-2; D not certain. Per germline, CDR1 MNHNS and CDR2 SASEGT. The CDR3 extends over 11 amino acids. The germline V and J ends were trimmed by 0 bases and 13 bases, with 9 bases remaining between them.

The genes are TRBV27 and TRBJ2-1; 7 bases line up with TRBD1. V shed 4 bases and J 10 bases; nucleotides not matched to a gene: 4. The CDR3 has 12 residues. CDR1 MNHEY and CDR2 SMNVEV come from the germline V gene (reference sequence). The CDR3 region is CASSWDSEEQFF. The CDR3 DNA reads as TGTGCCAGCAGTTGGGACAGTGAAGAGCAGTTCTTC.

The rearrangement joins TRBV6-1 to TRBJ2-7; TRBD2 might be the D (6 bases). This CDR3 spans 14 amino acids. Germline V gene lookup returns CDR1 MNHNS and CDR2 SASEGT. Trimming shortened V by 3 bases and J by 3 bases, and 12 bases separated the two germline ends. The CDR3 here is CASSETRGLYEQYF. The CDR3 DNA follows: TGTGCCAGCAGTGAGACTAGAGGTCTCTACGAGCAGTACTTC.

The chain links TRBV6-5 to TRBJ1-3; tentatively, D is TRBD1 (5 bases). Germline values: CDR1 MNHEY, CDR2 SVGAGI. The V end lost 0 bases, the J end lost 4 bases, and 13 bases lay between the germline ends. This CDR3 spans 16 amino acids. As DNA, the CDR3 is TGTGCCAGCAGTTACTCCCAACAGGCTTACGGAAACACCATATATTTT. Translating gives CASSYSQQAYGNTIYF.

This chain uses TRBV5-6 with TRBJ2-2; TRBD1 agrees at 8 bases. J gave up 2 bases and V 3 bases, and 15 bases lay outside the gene matches. In germline, CDR1 is SGHDT, CDR2 YYEEEE. The length of the CDR3 is 19 residues. The CDR3 region has the DNA TGTGCCAGCAGCTCGAATGGAGGACAGGGAAAGGTCAACACCGGGGAGCTGTTTTTT. It yields the protein CASSSNGGQGKVNTGELFF.

The chain combines TRBV3-1 (or the pseudogene TRBV3-2) with TRBJ2-2; D is uncertain. This CDR3 is built from 15 residues. The germline CDR1 and CDR2 sequences are LGHDT and YNNKEL (reference sequence). V was trimmed by 4 bases and J by 4 bases, leaving 13 bases between them. CDR3 sequence: CASSPWASLTGELFF. The CDR3 nucleotides read TGTGCCAGCAGCCCTTGGGCCTCCCTCACCGGGGAGCTGTTTTTT.

V gene TRBV3-1 (or the pseudogene TRBV3-2) combines with J gene TRBJ1-5, with unresolved D. CDR3 length equals 13 residues. Germline values: CDR1 LGHDT, CDR2 YNNKEL (reference sequence). Trimming cost V 4 bases and J 7 bases, with 11 bases left between them. The CDR3: CASSLLGGQPQHF. CDR3 DNA: TGTGCCAGCAGCCTCCTAGGCGGGCAGCCCCAGCATTTT.

J is TRBJ2-3 and V is TRBV6-6; 10 bases line up with TRBD2. V dropped 4 bases and J dropped 6; count of bases not matched to a gene: 7. Per the germline V gene, CDR1 is MNHNY and CDR2 is SVGAGI (reference sequence). This CDR3 has 15 amino acids. DNA for the CDR3: TGTGCCAGCAGTTTCGGACTAGCGGTTCAGGATACGCAGTATTTT. Protein: CASSFGLAVQDTQYF.